The text below deals with one T cell receptor beta chain. This entry belongs to a study of blood T cell repertoires in COVID-19. Whole-study context: Acute-phase and convalescent COVID-19 samples originated in the United States, Italy and Spain. PBMCs, B-cell-depleted T cells, or T cells provided the cDNA or gDNA that made up the material.

V lost 4 bases to trimming and J lost 5 bases; unmatched junction nucleotides: 10. In germline, CDR1 is SGHVS, CDR2 FQNEAQ. This CDR3 region has 17 residues. As originally analysed: The authors estimated nucleated cell counts from reference gene primer amplification. Clones were read by immunoSEQ multiplex PCR, and TCRdb kept only the in-frame ones, dropping some. That table supplies the V and J calls and clone size; D and trimming were determined from the DNA. The sample contains around 68,000 clones, approximately 85% of which appear only once. This sequence was found in a man older than 75 with acute or convalescent COVID-19. The material sequenced was peripheral blood. The genes are TRBV7-8 and TRBJ2-5; 13 nucleotides agree with TRBD2. The CDR3 spells CASSWAPGTSGMETQYF. The CDR3 DNA reads TGTGCCAGCAGCTGGGCCCCCGGGACTAGCGGGATGGAGACCCAGTACTTC. Complete variable domain (other parts from reference TRBV7-8 and TRBJ2-5): GAGVSQSPRYKVAKRGQDVALRCDPISGHVSLFWYQQALGQGPEFLTYFQNEAQLDKSGLPSDRFFAERPEGSVSTLKIQRTQQEDSAVYLCASSWAPGTSGMETQYFGPGTRLLVL.